Detailed here is one T cell receptor (beta chain). This CDR3 is built from 13 residues. CDR1 and CDR2 (germline): SGHNT, YYREEE (reference sequence). Trimming left V 3 bases short and J 5 bases short, with 11 bases between. The sample belongs to a study of blood T cell repertoires in COVID-19. As for the study in general: In each case, the material was cDNA or gDNA derived from T cells, B-cell-depleted T cells, or PBMCs.

Some clones are missing from TCRdb's copy, which holds only in-frame ones; the method was immunoSEQ multiplex PCR. The repertoire consists of 53,000 or so clones, with less than 85% occurring once and the leading ten covering about 15%. The receptor was isolated from a man in his 70s with active COVID-19. The sequencing input was peripheral blood. The rearrangement links TRBV5-4 to TRBJ2-5; D is possibly TRBD1 (6 bases). The CDR3 region has the DNA TGTGCCAGCAGCTCCCGTGGGGGCGAGACCCAGTACTTC. It yields the protein CASSSRGGETQYF.